The sequence of this TCR beta chain was determined in a study (dated by TCRdb to between 2015 and 2016). Study-wide context: Whether tumor-infiltrating Tregs in breast cancer are recruited from blood Tregs or converted in situ from other CD4+ T cell subsets was tested.

CD4+CD25+CD127-/low cells were isolated as Tregs. Tregs, naive and memory CD4+ T cells from tumor, blood and ipsilateral draining lymph nodes of a handful of breast cancer patients underwent full-length TCR alpha and beta sequencing. Tumor tissue, along with lymph nodes from ipsilateral axillary dissection, was perfused with PBS, minced, and then digested using collagenase I and hyaluronidase. FACS confirmed that the sorted cell populations were more than 90% pure. Relative to germline, V is missing 3 bases and J is missing 2 bases, with 9 bases of the junction outside any gene match. The CDR1 and CDR2 encoded by the germline V gene are LGHNA and YNFKEQ. CDR3 length: 17 amino acids, cysteine to phenylalanine. Only the CDR3 part of the read is kept: 51 bases, read in frame from the first base. Full-length TCR variable regions were amplified by 5' RACE PCR with constant-region reverse primers, followed by semi-nested PCR with Nested Universal Primer A. Using the ReliaPrep RNA Cell Miniprep System, total RNA was extracted, and the SMARTer RACE 5'/3' Kit was then used to reverse transcribe the RNA into 5'RACE-ready cDNA. An Illumina MiSeq was used to sequence the full-length TCR alpha and beta libraries, which had been barcoded with multiplex adaptors. The paper's data handling went like this. For each of nine subset-tissue groups, sequencing data from the five patients were pooled, and the groups were then compared using unsupervised clustering of TCR gene usage. The Morisita-Horn index was used to calculate repertoire similarity, with shared sequences weighted by how much each contributed to each repertoire. TCRdb reanalyzed the raw reads on its own, using fastp at Q25 for trimming and MiXCR for clone calling, and kept in-frame beta chains. Every entry covers one CDR3 protein and lists the most common genes and DNA from its rows. The V and J calls shown here were made by TCRdb, not taken from the authors' results. The sample table lists 30,000 or so distinct CDR3 sequences, roughly a quarter of them with a count of one. Together, the top ten hold over 2% of the sample.

This clonotype was detected only a few times. The antigen it binds to is not known. No base-level quality is on record; no much larger clone is a single base apart. What the study reported, not specific to this receptor: The validation in the larger cohort was limited to a single TCR beta V-J rearrangement instead of whole repertoires. Tumor memory CD4+ T cell TCR gene usage was found to cluster with blood and lymph node memory CD4+ cells and with lymph node naive CD4+ cells. Tumor-infiltrating Treg TCR alpha and beta sequences overlapped most with tumor naive CD4+ T cells, then with blood naive CD4+ T cells.

The specimen sequenced was tumor-infiltrating Tregs sorted from the breast tumor. This sequence was found in a female donor with breast cancer. Recombination linked TRBV4-2 to TRBJ2-2, with TRBD2 identical over 7 junction bases. The CDR3 amino acid sequence is: CASSHPQAGINTGELFF. The sequenced DNA: TGTGCCAGCAGCCACCCCCAAGCGGGGATTAACACCGGGGAGCTGTTTTTT.